This is a list of T cell receptor beta chains from one sample in a study of blood T cell repertoires in COVID-19. TCRdb keeps only in-frame clones here, not all; method: immunoSEQ multiplex PCR. The profile shows some 200,000 clones, more than 75% of them singletons. The specimen was peripheral blood. The receptors stem from a man between 18 and 35 years old with active or convalescent COVID-19. Each CDR3 is given with its conserved first and last residue.

>TRBV5-5
CASSLSLRGSTDTQYF
>TRBV9
CASSVAPSGRASSGEQFF
>TRBV5-5
CASSNEQGPRVGSPLHF
>TRBV28
CASSSPTGGAIGEKLFF
>TRBV2
CASGERRELFF
>TRBV6-2/TRBV6-3
CASSYGTRGSYEQYF
>TRBV7-9
CASSLGQRTVEKLFF
>TRBV4-2
CASSQEDVGGGYNEQFF
>TRBV7-8
CASSLRQGTRNYGYTF
>TRBV3-1/TRBV3-2
CASSQDYRGRYGYTF
>TRBV29-1
CSVYLLASTDTQYF
>TRBV6-6
CASSLWGGVQETQYF
>TRBV11-3
CASSSKPLPGETQYF
>TRBV10-2
CASSRDRVEKLFF
>TRBV27
CASRGTGNSPLHF
>TRBV5-4
CASSPTYPIGGGYTF
>TRBV5-6
CASFGPEAFF
>TRBV24-1
CASGSSVGYNEQFF
>TRBV18
CASSPYVRGPGRATEAFF
>TRBV6-4
CASSDSSGSHNEQFF
>TRBV6-2/TRBV6-3
CASSFTDTSLRGYTF
>TRBV11-3
CASSPRGGISGANVLTF
>TRBV6-2/TRBV6-3
CASSYSIGAGAYNEQFF
>TRBV6-6
CASSYTLDRVDEQYF
>TRBV29-1
CSADILQGGQFF